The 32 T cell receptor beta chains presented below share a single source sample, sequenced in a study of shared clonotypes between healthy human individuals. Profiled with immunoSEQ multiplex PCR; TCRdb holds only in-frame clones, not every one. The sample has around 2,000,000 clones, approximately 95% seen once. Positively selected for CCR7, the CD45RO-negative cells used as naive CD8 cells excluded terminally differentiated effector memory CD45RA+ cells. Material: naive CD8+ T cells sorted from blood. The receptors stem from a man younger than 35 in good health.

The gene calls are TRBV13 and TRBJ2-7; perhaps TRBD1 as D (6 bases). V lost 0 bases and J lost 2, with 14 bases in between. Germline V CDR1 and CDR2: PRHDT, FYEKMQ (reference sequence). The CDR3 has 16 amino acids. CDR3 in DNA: TGTGCCAGCAGCTTAGGCCAGGGGTTAGGGACCTACGAGCAGTACTTC. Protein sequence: CASSLGQGLGTYEQYF. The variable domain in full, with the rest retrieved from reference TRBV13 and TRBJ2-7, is AAGVIQSPRHLIKEKRETATLKCYPIPRHDTVYWYQQGPGQDPQFLISFYEKMQSDKGSIPDRFSAQQFSDYHSELNMSSLELGDSALYFCASSLGQGLGTYEQYFGPGTRLTVT.

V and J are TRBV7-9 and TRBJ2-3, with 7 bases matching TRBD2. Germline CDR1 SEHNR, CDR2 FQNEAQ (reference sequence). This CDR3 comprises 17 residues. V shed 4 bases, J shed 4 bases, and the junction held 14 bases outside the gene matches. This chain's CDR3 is CASSSLVLAGVSDTQYF. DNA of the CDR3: TGTGCCAGCAGCTCGCTGGTGCTCGCGGGGGTTTCAGATACGCAGTATTTT.

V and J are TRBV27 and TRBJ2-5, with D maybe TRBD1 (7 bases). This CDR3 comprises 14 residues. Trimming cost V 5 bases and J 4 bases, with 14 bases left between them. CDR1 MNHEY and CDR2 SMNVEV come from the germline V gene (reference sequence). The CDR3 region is CASSKDQGGETQYF. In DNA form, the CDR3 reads TGTGCCAGCAGTAAAGACCAGGGGGGAGAGACCCAGTACTTC.

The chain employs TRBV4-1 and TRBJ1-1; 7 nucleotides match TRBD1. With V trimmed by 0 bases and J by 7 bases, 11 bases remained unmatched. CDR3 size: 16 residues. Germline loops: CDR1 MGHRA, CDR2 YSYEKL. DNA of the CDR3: TGCGCCAGCAGCCAAGATCTTTCGGAAGGGGGCCATGAAGCTTTCTTT. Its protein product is CASSQDLSEGGHEAFF.

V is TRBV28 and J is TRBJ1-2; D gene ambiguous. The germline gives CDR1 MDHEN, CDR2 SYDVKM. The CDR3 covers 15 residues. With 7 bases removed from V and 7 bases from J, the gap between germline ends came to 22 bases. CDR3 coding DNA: TGTGCCAGCACCACCTCCTTGGCGGGTGGCGGTGGCTACACCTTC. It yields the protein CASTTSLAGGGGYTF.

The chain's CDR3 is CASSGHRGSDTQYF. In DNA, the CDR3 is TGTGCCAGCAGCGGCCACAGGGGATCAGATACGCAGTATTTT. J is TRBJ2-3 and V is TRBV9; 7 bases align to TRBD1. CDR1 SGDLS and CDR2 YYNGEE come from the germline V gene. V dropped 3 bases and J dropped 4; count of bases not matched to a gene: 5. This CDR3 comprises 14 residues.

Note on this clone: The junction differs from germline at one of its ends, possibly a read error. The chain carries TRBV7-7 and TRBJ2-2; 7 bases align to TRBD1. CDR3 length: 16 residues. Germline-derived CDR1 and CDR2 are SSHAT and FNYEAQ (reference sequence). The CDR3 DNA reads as TGTGCTAGCAGCTTGGAACAGGGGCCTTACACCGGGGAGCTGTTTTTT. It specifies CASSLEQGPYTGELFF.

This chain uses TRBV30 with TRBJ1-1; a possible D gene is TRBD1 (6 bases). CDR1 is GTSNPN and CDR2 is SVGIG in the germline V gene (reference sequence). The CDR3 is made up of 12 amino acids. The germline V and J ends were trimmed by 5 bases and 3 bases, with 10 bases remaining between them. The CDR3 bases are TGTGCCTGGGGGGGCTCAGACACTGAAGCTTTCTTT. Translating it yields CAWGGSDTEAFF.

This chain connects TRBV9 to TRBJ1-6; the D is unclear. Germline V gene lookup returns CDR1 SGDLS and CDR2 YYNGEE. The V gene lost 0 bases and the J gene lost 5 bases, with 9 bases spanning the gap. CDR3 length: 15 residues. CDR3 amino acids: CASSVDQSDNSPLHF. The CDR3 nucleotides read TGTGCCAGCAGCGTAGACCAGAGCGATAATTCACCCCTCCACTTT.

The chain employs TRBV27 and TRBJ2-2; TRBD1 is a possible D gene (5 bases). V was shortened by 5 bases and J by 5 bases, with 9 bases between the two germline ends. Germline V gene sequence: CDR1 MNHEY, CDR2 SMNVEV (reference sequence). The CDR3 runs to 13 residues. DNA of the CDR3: TGTGCCAGCAGTAAGGGGTTGACCGGGGAGCTGTTTTTT. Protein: CASSKGLTGELFF.

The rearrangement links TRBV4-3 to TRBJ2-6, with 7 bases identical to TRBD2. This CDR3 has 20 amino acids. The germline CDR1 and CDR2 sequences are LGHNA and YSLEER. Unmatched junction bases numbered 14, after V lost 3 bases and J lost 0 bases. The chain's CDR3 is CASSHLLEGRGLSGANVLTF. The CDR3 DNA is TGCGCCAGCAGCCATCTACTAGAAGGGAGGGGTCTCTCTGGGGCCAACGTCCTGACTTTC.

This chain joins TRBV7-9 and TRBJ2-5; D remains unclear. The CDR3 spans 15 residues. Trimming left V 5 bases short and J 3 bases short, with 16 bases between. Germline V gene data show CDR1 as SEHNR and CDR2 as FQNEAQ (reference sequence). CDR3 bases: TGTGCCAGCAGCGATAATACTATAAGGGAAGAGACCCAGTACTTC. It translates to CASSDNTIREETQYF.

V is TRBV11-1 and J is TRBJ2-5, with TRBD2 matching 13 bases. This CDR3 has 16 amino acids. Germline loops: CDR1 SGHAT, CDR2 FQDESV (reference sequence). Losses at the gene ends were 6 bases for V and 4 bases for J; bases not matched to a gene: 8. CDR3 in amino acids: CASSPTSGGAGETQYF. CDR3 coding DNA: TGTGCCAGCAGTCCTACTAGCGGGGGGGCGGGAGAGACCCAGTACTTC. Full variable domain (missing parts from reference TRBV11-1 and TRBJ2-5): EAEVAQSPRYKITEKSQAVAFWCDPISGHATLYWYRQILGQGPELLVQFQDESVVDDSQLPKDRFSAERLKGVDSTLKIQPAELGDSAMYLCASSPTSGGAGETQYFGPGTRLLVL.

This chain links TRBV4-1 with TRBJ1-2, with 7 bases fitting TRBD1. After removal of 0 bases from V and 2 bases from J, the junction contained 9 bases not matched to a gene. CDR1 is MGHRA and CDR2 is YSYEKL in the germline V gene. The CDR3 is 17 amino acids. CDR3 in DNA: TGCGCCAGCAGCCAAGAGATCATACTGACAGGGAACTATGGCTACACCTTC. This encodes CASSQEIILTGNYGYTF.

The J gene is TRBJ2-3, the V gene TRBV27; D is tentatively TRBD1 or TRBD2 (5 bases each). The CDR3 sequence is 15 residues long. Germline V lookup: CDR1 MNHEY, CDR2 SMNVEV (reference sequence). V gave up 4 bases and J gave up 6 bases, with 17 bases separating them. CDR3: CASSSGTNGGDTQYF. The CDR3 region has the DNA TGTGCCAGCAGTTCGGGGACGAATGGCGGCGATACGCAGTATTTT.

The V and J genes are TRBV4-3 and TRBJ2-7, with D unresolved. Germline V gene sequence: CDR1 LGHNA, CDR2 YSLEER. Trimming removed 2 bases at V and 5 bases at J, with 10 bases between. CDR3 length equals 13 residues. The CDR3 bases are TGCGCCAGCAGCCAATCCACTGGGAACGAGCAGTACTTC. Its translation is CASSQSTGNEQYF.

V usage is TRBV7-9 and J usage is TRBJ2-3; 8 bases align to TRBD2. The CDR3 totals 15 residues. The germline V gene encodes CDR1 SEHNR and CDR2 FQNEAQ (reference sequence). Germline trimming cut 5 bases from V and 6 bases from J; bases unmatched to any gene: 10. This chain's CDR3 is CASSPGVRGGDTQYF. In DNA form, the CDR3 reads TGTGCCAGCAGCCCCGGAGTTCGCGGGGGGGATACGCAGTATTTT.

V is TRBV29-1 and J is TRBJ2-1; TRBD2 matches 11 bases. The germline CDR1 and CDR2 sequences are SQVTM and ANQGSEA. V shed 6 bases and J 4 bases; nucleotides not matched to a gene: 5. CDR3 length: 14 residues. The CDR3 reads CSVILAGGYNEQFF. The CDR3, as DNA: TGCAGCGTGATTCTAGCGGGAGGTTACAATGAGCAGTTCTTC.

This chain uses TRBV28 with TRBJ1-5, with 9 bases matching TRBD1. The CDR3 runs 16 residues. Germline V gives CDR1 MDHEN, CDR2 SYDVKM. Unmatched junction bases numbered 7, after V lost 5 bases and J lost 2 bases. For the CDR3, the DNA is TGTGCCAGCAGTGAACAGGGGGCGATTGGCAATCAGCCCCAGCATTTT. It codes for CASSEQGAIGNQPQHF.

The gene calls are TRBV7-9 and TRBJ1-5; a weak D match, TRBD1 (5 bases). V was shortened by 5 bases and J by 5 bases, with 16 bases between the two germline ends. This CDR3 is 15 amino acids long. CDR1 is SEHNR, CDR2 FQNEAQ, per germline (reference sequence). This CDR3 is CASSPGSGGDQPQHF. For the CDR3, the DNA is TGTGCCAGCAGCCCGGGGTCCGGGGGGGATCAGCCCCAGCATTTT.

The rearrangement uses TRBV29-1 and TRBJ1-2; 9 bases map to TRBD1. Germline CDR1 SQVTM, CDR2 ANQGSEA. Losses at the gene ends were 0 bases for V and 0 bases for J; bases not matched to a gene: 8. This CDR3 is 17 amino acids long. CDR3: CSVEDWTGEPANYGYTF. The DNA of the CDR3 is TGCAGCGTTGAAGACTGGACAGGGGAGCCTGCTAACTATGGCTACACCTTC.

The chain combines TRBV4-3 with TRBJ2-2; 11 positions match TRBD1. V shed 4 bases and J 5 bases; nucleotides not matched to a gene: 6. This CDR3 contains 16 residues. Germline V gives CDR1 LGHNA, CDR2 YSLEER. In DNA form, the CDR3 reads TGCGCCAGCAGCCCGGGACAGGGGGTGGTTACCGGGGAGCTGTTTTTT. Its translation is CASSPGQGVVTGELFF.

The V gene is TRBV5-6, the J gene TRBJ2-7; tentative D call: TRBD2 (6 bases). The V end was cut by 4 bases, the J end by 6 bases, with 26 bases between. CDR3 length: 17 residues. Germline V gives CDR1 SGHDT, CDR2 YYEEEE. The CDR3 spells CASSPGTSSPVTGEQYF. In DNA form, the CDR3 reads TGTGCCAGCAGCCCCGGGACTTCGTCGCCCGTTACAGGCGAGCAGTACTTC.

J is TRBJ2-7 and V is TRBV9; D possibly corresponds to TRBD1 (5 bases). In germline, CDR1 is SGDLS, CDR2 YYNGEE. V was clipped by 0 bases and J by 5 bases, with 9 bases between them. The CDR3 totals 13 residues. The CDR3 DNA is TGTGCCAGCAGCGTAGAAGGGGTCCACGAGCAGTACTTC. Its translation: CASSVEGVHEQYF.

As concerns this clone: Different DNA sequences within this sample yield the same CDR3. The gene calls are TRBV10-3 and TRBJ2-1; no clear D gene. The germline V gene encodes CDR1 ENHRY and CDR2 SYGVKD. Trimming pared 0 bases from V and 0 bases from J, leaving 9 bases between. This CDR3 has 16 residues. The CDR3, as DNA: TGTGCCATCAGTGAGTCGGCGGCCTCCTCCTACAATGAGCAGTTCTTC. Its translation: CAISESAASSYNEQFF.

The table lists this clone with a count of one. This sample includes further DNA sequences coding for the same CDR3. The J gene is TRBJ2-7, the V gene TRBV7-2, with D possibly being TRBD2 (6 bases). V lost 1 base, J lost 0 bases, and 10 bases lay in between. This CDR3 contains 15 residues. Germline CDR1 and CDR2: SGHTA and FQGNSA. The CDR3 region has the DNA TGTGCCAGCAGCTTAGGCGCGGGGTTCTCCTACGAGCAGTACTTC. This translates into CASSLGAGFSYEQYF.

CDR3 region: CASSLGQGPPPGELFF. In DNA form, the CDR3 reads TGTGCCAGCAGCTTAGGGCAGGGCCCCCCACCCGGGGAGCTGTTTTTT. The V call is TRBV7-9, the J call TRBJ2-2, with a weak D call TRBD1 (5 bases). The length of the CDR3 is 16 residues. Trimming pared 1 base from V and 6 bases from J, leaving 15 bases between. The germline gives CDR1 SEHNR, CDR2 FQNEAQ (reference sequence).

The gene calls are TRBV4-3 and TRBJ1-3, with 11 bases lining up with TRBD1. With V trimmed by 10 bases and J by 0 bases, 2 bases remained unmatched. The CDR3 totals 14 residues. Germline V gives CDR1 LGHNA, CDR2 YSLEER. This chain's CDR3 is CAMDRGHSGNTIYF. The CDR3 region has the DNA TGCGCCATGGACAGGGGGCACTCTGGAAACACCATATATTTT.

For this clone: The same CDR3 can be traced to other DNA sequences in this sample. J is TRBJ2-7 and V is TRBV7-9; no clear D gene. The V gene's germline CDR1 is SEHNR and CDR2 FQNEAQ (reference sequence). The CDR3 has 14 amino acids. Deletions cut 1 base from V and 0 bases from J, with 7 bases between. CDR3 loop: CASSLGGDSYEQYF. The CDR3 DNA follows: TGTGCCAGCAGCTTAGGTGGGGACTCCTACGAGCAGTACTTC. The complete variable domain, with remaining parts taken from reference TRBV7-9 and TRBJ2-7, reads DTGVSQNPRHKITKRGQNVTFRCDPISEHNRLYWYRQTLGQGPEFLTYFQNEAQLEKSRLLSDRFSAERPKGSFSTLEIQRTEQGDSAMYLCASSLGGDSYEQYFGPGTRLTVT.

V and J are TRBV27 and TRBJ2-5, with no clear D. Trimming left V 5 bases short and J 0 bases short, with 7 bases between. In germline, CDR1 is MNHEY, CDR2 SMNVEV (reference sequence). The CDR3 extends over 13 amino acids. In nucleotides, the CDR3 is TGTGCCAGCAGTAATAGGTACCAAGAGACCCAGTACTTC. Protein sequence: CASSNRYQETQYF.

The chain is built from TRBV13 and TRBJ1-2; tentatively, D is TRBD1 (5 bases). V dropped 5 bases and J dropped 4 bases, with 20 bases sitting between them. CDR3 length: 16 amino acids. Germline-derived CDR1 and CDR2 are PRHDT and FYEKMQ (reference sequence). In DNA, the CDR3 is TGTGCCAGCAGCCGGCCCTCGGACACTGGTCTCTATGGCTACACCTTC. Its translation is CASSRPSDTGLYGYTF.

CDR3 in amino acids: CASSYGILVEQYF. The CDR3 DNA is TGTGCCAGCAGCTACGGGATCCTTGTCGAGCAGTACTTC. The chain recombines TRBV7-9 with TRBJ2-7; D might be TRBD2 (5 bases). Deletions cut 4 bases from V and 6 bases from J, with 13 bases between. CDR3 size: 13 residues. CDR1 SEHNR and CDR2 FQNEAQ come from the germline V gene (reference sequence).